Listed here are 24 T cell receptor beta chains from one sample, sequenced in a study of CD8+ T cells in alopecia areata. TCR sequencing used cDNA made by reverse transcription of extracted RNA. Sequencing was performed with immunoSEQ multiplex PCR; in TCRdb, only in-frame clones are kept and a portion is missing. The sample consists of some 170,000 clones, 67% of them appearing once. Source: CD8+ T cells sorted from blood, taken at week 0. The source is a human donor with alopecia areata.

This clone showed up just a few times. The chain recombines TRBV9 with TRBJ1-2; TRBD1 might be the D (5 bases). The V end lost 7 bases, the J end lost 0 bases, and 10 bases lay between the germline ends. The CDR3 is 13 amino acids. Germline loops: CDR1 SGDLS, CDR2 YYNGEE. The CDR3 DNA reads as TGTGCCAGCTCCCAGGGTACTAACTATGGCTACACCTTC. Translation: CASSQGTNYGYTF.

J is TRBJ1-6 and V is TRBV12-5; weak D call: TRBD1 (5 bases). Germline assignment: CDR1 LGHNT and CDR2 FRNRAP. The ends were cut back, 6 bases at V and 14 bases at J, with 20 bases in the middle. This CDR3 has 14 residues. CDR3: CASGQGTADLSLHF. DNA of the CDR3: TGTGCTAGTGGCCAAGGGACTGCCGATTTGTCCCTCCACTTT.

This chain joins TRBV12-5 and TRBJ2-7; D ambiguous. Germline assignment: CDR1 LGHNT and CDR2 FRNRAP. This CDR3 spans 11 amino acids. V was cut by 0 bases and J by 6 bases, with 3 bases left in between. CDR3 nucleotides: TGTGCTAGTGGTTTGGTACCCGAGCAGTACTTC. It yields the protein CASGLVPEQYF.

This chain links TRBV5-1 with TRBJ2-3; D gene ambiguous. V was trimmed by 5 bases and J by 0 bases, leaving 4 bases between them. The germline gives CDR1 SGHRS, CDR2 YFSETQ. The CDR3 runs to 12 residues. CDR3 nucleotides: TGCGCCAGCAGGGACAGCACAGATACGCAGTATTTT. The encoded protein is CASRDSTDTQYF.

V gene TRBV4-1 combines with J gene TRBJ2-2; no clear D. The CDR3 has 15 residues. Per germline, CDR1 MGHRA and CDR2 YSYEKL. Deletions cut 3 bases from V and 2 bases from J, with 10 bases between. The CDR3 here is CASSHSQDNTGELFF. Here the CDR3 DNA reads TGCGCCAGCAGCCATTCCCAGGACAACACCGGGGAGCTGTTTTTT.

The chain recombines TRBV19 with TRBJ2-7, with 8 bases lining up with TRBD1. The V segment lost 2 bases and the J segment 3 bases; nucleotides outside the gene matches: 12. The CDR3 is made up of 17 amino acids. Germline V gene sequence: CDR1 LNHDA, CDR2 SQIVND (reference sequence). Written as DNA, the CDR3 is TGTGCCAGTAGTATATCCCCAGACAGGGGAATGGACTACGAGCAGTACTTC. Residues: CASSISPDRGMDYEQYF.

This clone turned up a few times. The chain couples TRBV2 to TRBJ2-2; D is uncertain. This CDR3 contains 15 residues. CDR1 SNHLY and CDR2 FYNNEI come from the germline V gene. V lost 4 bases to trimming and J lost 1 base, with 10 bases between them. The CDR3 loop is CASSGLDGNTGELFF. CDR3 coding DNA: TGTGCCAGCAGTGGTTTAGACGGGAACACCGGGGAGCTGTTTTTT.

The J gene is TRBJ1-5, the V gene TRBV4-1; perhaps TRBD1 as D (6 bases). Germline CDR1 is MGHRA and CDR2 is YSYEKL. This CDR3 has 14 amino acids. The ends were cut back, 1 base at V and 7 bases at J, with 11 bases in the middle. The CDR3 loop is CASSQGGARQPQHF. The CDR3 DNA follows: TGCGCCAGCAGCCAAGGGGGGGCGCGGCAGCCCCAGCATTTT.

DNA for the CDR3: TGTGCCAGCAGCCGAGGCGGGACCCAGTACTTC. Protein: CASSRGGTQYF. The V and J genes are TRBV7-6 and TRBJ2-5; D is unclear. With 5 bases removed from V and 7 bases from J, the gap between germline ends came to 8 bases. Germline CDR1 is SGHVS and CDR2 is FNYEAQ. The length of the CDR3 is 11 residues.

The chain carries TRBV29-1 and TRBJ2-3; 9 nucleotides agree with TRBD2. This CDR3 is 17 amino acids long. The trim removed 0 bases at V and 0 bases at J, leaving 7 bases unmatched. Germline values: CDR1 SQVTM, CDR2 ANQGSEA. CDR3 DNA sequence: TGCAGCGTTGAAGACCCTATGACTAGCGGTAGCACAGATACGCAGTATTTT. It yields the protein CSVEDPMTSGSTDTQYF.

The CDR3 is CAWRLEDTEAFF. In DNA form, the CDR3 reads TGTGCCTGGAGGCTAGAGGACACTGAAGCTTTCTTT. The V call is TRBV30, the J call TRBJ1-1; D call uncertain. Trimming removed 3 bases from V and 3 bases from J, with 8 bases in between. In germline, CDR1 is GTSNPN, CDR2 SVGIG (reference sequence). This CDR3 region has 12 residues. The entire variable domain, with the rest obtained from reference TRBV30 and TRBJ1-1, is as follows: SQTIHQWPATLVQPVGSPLSLECTVEGTSNPNLYWYRQAAGRGLQLLFYSVGIGQISSEVPQNLSASRPQDRQFILSSKKLLLSDSGFYLCAWRLEDTEAFFGQGTRLTVV.

This clone was seen just once. Within the sample, other DNA sequences also encode this same CDR3. The chain is built from TRBV29-1 and TRBJ2-7, with no clear D. This CDR3 has 10 amino acids. The germline V gene has CDR1 SQVTM and CDR2 ANQGSEA. V was clipped by 4 bases and J by 6 bases, with 7 bases between them. For the CDR3, the DNA is TGCAGCGTTGGGACGGGCGAGCAGTACTTC. Translating it yields CSVGTGEQYF.

The V and J genes are TRBV4-2 and TRBJ2-4, with a weak D call TRBD2 (5 bases). There are 15 residues in the CDR3. The V and J ends lost 0 bases and 2 bases respectively, with 8 bases between them. Germline CDR1 is LGHNA and CDR2 is YNFKEQ. For the CDR3, the DNA is TGTGCCAGCAGCCAAGACGGAGGATCCAAAAACATTCAGTACTTC. This gives the protein CASSQDGGSKNIQYF.

The CDR3 DNA reads as TGCAGCTCAGCAGGGGGGACTTCCTACAATGAGCAGTTCTTC. Protein sequence: CSSAGGTSYNEQFF. The chain couples TRBV29-1 to TRBJ2-1, with D perhaps TRBD1 (7 bases). CDR1 is SQVTM, CDR2 ANQGSEA, per germline. This CDR3 has 14 residues. Deletions cut 8 bases from V and 1 base from J, with 15 bases between.

This clone was seen only a few times. This chain links TRBV11-2 with TRBJ2-5; a weak D match, TRBD2 (5 bases). The CDR3 has 15 amino acids. Trimming stripped 4 bases from V and 5 bases from J, with 17 bases between. Germline lookup yields CDR1 SGHAT and CDR2 FQNNGV. The CDR3 DNA reads TGTGCCAGCAGCTATCCCGGGTATTCGGGGGAGACCCAGTACTTC. Translated: CASSYPGYSGETQYF. The entire variable domain, with the rest obtained from reference TRBV11-2 and TRBJ2-5, is as follows: EAGVAQSPRYKIIEKRQSVAFWCNPISGHATLYWYQQILGQGPKLLIQFQNNGVVDDSQLPKDRFSAERLKGVDSTLKIQPAKLEDSAVYLCASSYPGYSGETQYFGPGTRLLVL.

The chain recombines TRBV27 with TRBJ2-7; D may correspond to TRBD1 or TRBD2 (5 bases each). V gave up 2 bases and J gave up 0 bases, with 8 bases separating them. The CDR3 covers 14 residues. Germline CDR1 MNHEY, CDR2 SMNVEV (reference sequence). The DNA for the CDR3 is TGTGCCAGCAGTTTAGGGACGCCCTCCTACGAGCAGTACTTC. This gives the protein CASSLGTPSYEQYF.

This clone turned up a few times. The chain combines TRBV4-1 with TRBJ2-3, with TRBD1 matching over 9 bases. Trimming at V came to 4 bases and at J to 2 bases, leaving 4 bases not matched to a gene. The V gene's germline CDR1 is MGHRA and CDR2 YSYEKL. CDR3 length: 15 residues. The CDR3 here is CASSPGTGLTDTQYF. The CDR3 region has the DNA TGCGCCAGCAGCCCGGGGACAGGGCTCACAGATACGCAGTATTTT.

V gene TRBV7-9 combines with J gene TRBJ1-1; D unclear. In germline, CDR1 is SEHNR, CDR2 FQNEAQ (reference sequence). V lost 2 bases and J lost 4, with 11 bases in between. This CDR3 is 14 amino acids long. CDR3 coding DNA: TGTGCCAGCAGCTTACAGGAACGGGGCACTGAAGCTTTCTTT. This gives the protein CASSLQERGTEAFF.

This chain joins TRBV21-1 and TRBJ1-3. TRBV21-1 is recorded as a pseudogene. The CDR3 runs to 16 residues. Here the CDR3 reads CASSNRGSYSGNTIYF. CDR3 sequence (DNA): TGTGCCAGCAGCAACCGGGGGTCCTACTCTGGAAACACCATATATTTT.

The rearrangement joins TRBV15 to TRBJ2-3, with 10 bases aligning to TRBD1. The germline V gene encodes CDR1 LNHNV and CDR2 YYDKDF (reference sequence). This CDR3 comprises 20 residues. With 2 bases clipped from V and 0 bases from J, the junction kept 14 bases outside the gene matches. CDR3 nucleotide sequence: TGTGCCACCAGCAGATTCGGAGCCCGGACAGGGGGACCCAGCACAGATACGCAGTATTTT. Translation: CATSRFGARTGGPSTDTQYF.

This chain connects TRBV7-2 to TRBJ1-2, with D uncertain. Germline CDR1 is SGHTA and CDR2 is FQGNSA. This CDR3 contains 14 residues. V was shortened by 1 base and J by 3 bases, with 9 bases between the two germline ends. The CDR3 sequence: CASSLEGTYYGYTF. The CDR3, as DNA: TGTGCCAGCAGCTTAGAAGGCACCTACTATGGCTACACCTTC.

V is TRBV6-6 and J is TRBJ1-5, with D uncertain. Germline V gene sequence: CDR1 MNHNY, CDR2 SVGAGI (reference sequence). V lost 6 bases and J lost 7, with 13 bases in between. The length of the CDR3 is 13 residues. CDR3 sequence reads: CASSPIRRQPQHF. In DNA form, the CDR3 reads TGTGCCAGCAGCCCCATCAGGCGGCAGCCCCAGCATTTT.

V is TRBV2 and J is TRBJ2-3; possible D gene TRBD1, 5 bases. The CDR3 has 15 residues. Trimming shortened V by 8 bases and J by 0 bases, and 15 bases separated the two germline ends. The germline V gene has CDR1 SNHLY and CDR2 FYNNEI. The CDR3 region has the DNA TGTGCCAGCTCTTGGGGCTACGATAGCACAGATACGCAGTATTTT. Amino acid sequence: CASSWGYDSTDTQYF.

The CDR3 nucleotides read TGTGCCAGCAGCTGGATCGAGGACACTGAAGCTTTCTTT. Protein product: CASSWIEDTEAFF. The rearrangement links TRBV7-9 to TRBJ1-1, with D uncertain. The CDR3 extends over 13 amino acids. V was pared by 4 bases and J by 3 bases, with 9 bases between. Per the germline V gene, CDR1 is SEHNR and CDR2 is FQNEAQ (reference sequence).